This T cell receptor beta chain originates from a study of blood T cell repertoires in COVID-19. About the study: Both acute and convalescent COVID-19 samples were obtained from the United States, Italy and Spain. PBMCs, B-cell-depleted T cells, or T cells provided the cDNA or gDNA that made up the material.

Methods used by the authors: Researchers report that nucleated cell counts were estimated from reference gene primer amplification. The table came from immunoSEQ multiplex PCR; TCRdb's copy has only in-frame clones and leaves some out. The DNA was the basis for D and trimming; V, J and clone size are from that table. The sample has about 170,000 clones; approximately 80% are singletons. J gave up 7 bases and V 0 bases, and 12 bases lay outside the gene matches. The CDR3 runs 16 residues. In germline, CDR1 is SGDLS, CDR2 YYNGEE. The TCR comes from a woman older than 75 with acute or convalescent COVID-19. This chain links TRBV9 with TRBJ1-2; 7 bases are a match to TRBD1. Source material: peripheral blood. The CDR3 loop is CASSVEEGGAFSGYTF. For the CDR3, the DNA is TGTGCCAGCAGCGTAGAGGAAGGGGGCGCGTTCTCTGGCTACACCTTC.